Below are 12 T cell receptor beta chains sequenced from a single sample in a study of cytomegalovirus exposure and HLA in healthy donors. A multiplex PCR was run with 60 Vbeta primers and 13 Jbeta primers. Some clones are missing from TCRdb's copy, which holds only in-frame ones; the method was immunoSEQ multiplex PCR. This table holds approximately 100,000 clones, roughly three quarters found once. The sequenced sample consisted of PBMCs. The receptors were gathered from a woman aged 40-49 years in good health and CMV-seronegative.

The chain employs TRBV11-2 and TRBJ2-1, with TRBD2 matching 8 bases. The germline gives CDR1 SGHAT, CDR2 FQNNGV. The CDR3 is 16 residues long. The J segment lost 10 bases and the V segment lost 5 bases, leaving 16 bases of the junction unmatched. The CDR3 DNA follows: TGTGCCAGCAGCAGAGGGAGCGGGAGTCGGGGTACGGAGCAGTTCTTC. This gives the protein CASSRGSGSRGTEQFF.

This chain links TRBV28 with TRBJ2-1, with 12 bases identical to TRBD2. The J segment lost 8 bases and the V segment lost 4 bases, leaving 15 bases of the junction unmatched. CDR3 length: 18 residues. Germline CDR1 and CDR2: MDHEN and SYDVKM. CDR3 sequence (DNA): TGTGCCAGCAGTTCAGGGGGACTAGCGGGCCACCTTCGCTATGAGCAGTTCTTC. Protein product: CASSSGGLAGHLRYEQFF.

This clone was counted a few times. The genes are TRBV5-4 and TRBJ1-1, with D possibly TRBD1 on 5 matching bases. The CDR3 runs 14 residues. Germline CDR1 is SGHNT and CDR2 is YYREEE (reference sequence). The V end lost 0 bases, the J end lost 3 bases, and 9 bases lay between the germline ends. CDR3 residues: CASSLAGGYTEAFF. The CDR3 DNA reads TGTGCCAGCAGCTTGGCCGGGGGGTACACTGAAGCTTTCTTT.

V gene TRBV5-4 combines with J gene TRBJ2-3, with TRBD1 identical over 8 bases. The V gene's germline CDR1 is SGHNT and CDR2 YYREEE (reference sequence). The CDR3 consists of 13 residues. With V trimmed by 6 bases and J by 2 bases, 2 bases remained unmatched. The CDR3 reads CASNQGATDTQYF. The CDR3 bases are TGTGCCAGCAACCAGGGGGCCACAGATACGCAGTATTTT.

The V call is TRBV25-1, the J call TRBJ2-5; D not resolved. The CDR3 extends over 14 amino acids. Between the trimmed V and J ends, which lost 4 bases and 0 bases, there was a span of 9 bases. Germline-derived CDR1 and CDR2 are MGHDK and SYGVNS. For the CDR3, the DNA is TGTGCCAGCAGTGGTTGGCAGAACCAAGAGACCCAGTACTTC. Translating it yields CASSGWQNQETQYF. Full variable domain (rest looked up from reference TRBV25-1 and TRBJ2-5): EADIYQTPRYLVIGTGKKITLECSQTMGHDKMYWYQQDPGMELHLIHYSYGVNSTEKGDLSSESTVSRIRTEHFPLTLESARPSHTSQYLCASSGWQNQETQYFGPGTRLLVL.

The V and J genes are TRBV15 and TRBJ2-3; 8 nucleotides agree with TRBD1. The J segment lost 2 bases and the V segment lost 1 base, leaving 11 bases of the junction unmatched. The germline gives CDR1 LNHNV, CDR2 YYDKDF (reference sequence). This CDR3 is 18 amino acids long. The CDR3 spells CATSRALAQGAITDTQYF. Here the CDR3 DNA reads TGTGCCACCAGCAGAGCGTTGGCCCAGGGGGCGATCACAGATACGCAGTATTTT. Complete variable domain (other parts from reference TRBV15 and TRBJ2-3): DAMVIQNPRYQVTQFGKPVTLSCSQTLNHNVMYWYQQKSSQAPKLLFHYYDKDFNNEADTPDNFQSRRPNTSFCFLDIRSPGLGDTAMYLCATSRALAQGAITDTQYFGPGTRLTVL.

This chain joins TRBV10-1 and TRBJ2-7; tentative D call: TRBD1 (6 bases). Germline V gene data show CDR1 as WNHNN and CDR2 as SYGVQD (reference sequence). The CDR3 is made up of 10 amino acids. V lost 4 bases, J lost 10 bases, and 8 bases lay in between. CDR3: CASSGTVQYF. CDR3 DNA: TGCGCCAGCAGTGGGACAGTTCAGTACTTC.

This chain connects TRBV9 to TRBJ2-1; TRBD2 might be the D (6 bases). CDR1 SGDLS and CDR2 YYNGEE come from the germline V gene. This CDR3 is built from 14 residues. V was trimmed by 4 bases and J by 7 bases, leaving 15 bases between them. For the CDR3, the DNA is TGTGCCAGCAGCCAAATGGTGGGAGGAAATGAGCAGTTCTTC. Translation: CASSQMVGGNEQFF.

J is TRBJ1-2 and V is TRBV5-5; 8 positions agree with TRBD1. This CDR3 contains 16 residues. The junction had 7 bases not matched to a gene; V was cut back by 0 bases and J by 3 bases. Germline V gene data show CDR1 as SGHKS and CDR2 as YYEKEE (reference sequence). The CDR3 region has the DNA TGTGCCAGCAGCTTGGGGGCTTCGACAGGGGACTATGGCTACACCTTC. Translating gives CASSLGASTGDYGYTF.

This clone was counted a single time. CDR3 region: CASSSQRTYTDTQYF. The CDR3 bases are TGCGCCAGCAGCTCCCAGCGGACCTACACAGATACGCAGTATTTT. The chain carries TRBV5-1 and TRBJ2-3, with a tentative D call TRBD2 (5 bases). Trimming took off 3 bases at V and 2 bases at J, with 13 bases between the two ends. Germline V gives CDR1 SGHRS, CDR2 YFSETQ. This CDR3 is built from 15 residues.

The genes are TRBV25-1 and TRBJ2-3; a weak D match, TRBD1 (5 bases). Germline V lookup: CDR1 MGHDK, CDR2 SYGVNS. Between the trimmed V and J ends, which lost 1 base and 6 bases, there was a span of 17 bases. This CDR3 comprises 16 residues. CDR3: CASSEFEVFPGDTQYF. The CDR3 nucleotides read TGTGCCAGCAGTGAATTCGAGGTATTTCCAGGGGATACGCAGTATTTT.

This rearrangement joins TRBV7-9 to TRBJ2-3; D perhaps matches TRBD1 (6 bases). CDR3 length: 15 residues. Trimming removed 1 base from V and 3 bases from J, with 11 bases in between. CDR1 is SEHNR, CDR2 FQNEAQ, per germline (reference sequence). As DNA, the CDR3 is TGTGCCAGCAGCTTAGAACAGGGTCGGACAGATACGCAGTATTTT. Amino acid sequence: CASSLEQGRTDTQYF.